This TCR beta chain was profiled in a study of blood T cell repertoires in COVID-19. Study context: Specimens from acute and convalescent COVID-19 originated in the United States, Italy and Spain. T cells, B-cell-depleted T cells, or PBMCs provided the cDNA or gDNA that served as material.

This clone was picked up a small number of times. The junction had 13 bases not matched to a gene; V was cut back by 11 bases and J by 5 bases. Germline V lookup: CDR1 MDHEN, CDR2 SYDVKM. This CDR3 spans 14 amino acids. In the authors' workflow: Cell counts per sample came from amplifying reference gene primers. The assay was immunoSEQ multiplex PCR, and TCRdb's table has in-frame clones only and misses some. V and J calls and clone size follow that table, whereas D and trimming were derived from the DNA. There are around 250,000 clones in the sample; around 83% occur only once, and around 3.4% lies in the top ten.

The chain employs TRBV28 and TRBJ2-5; 8 nucleotides agree with TRBD1. The source is a woman under 30 with acute or convalescent COVID-19. The sample consisted of peripheral blood. CDR3 sequence reads: CAGPFGQGEETQYF. DNA of the CDR3: TGTGCCGGACCCTTTGGACAGGGCGAGGAGACCCAGTACTTC.